What follows describes a single T cell receptor (beta chain). What it binds is unknown. This record comes from a study of shared clonotypes between healthy human individuals. Overall study: CD8 memory received one plate per donor, CD8 naive two, CD4 memory three and CD4 naive three.

Every subset had its genomic DNA shared out evenly among several immunoSEQ plates. The data were produced by immunoSEQ multiplex PCR, yet TCRdb's version contains in-frame clones alone and is incomplete. Of about 2.3 million clones detected, more than 80% appear once; the ten largest clones hold about 0.39%. Study-wide points: Roughly 5% of naive CD4 clonotypes were shared across several donors.

Trimming removed 2 bases from V and 2 bases from J; junction bases left unmatched: 12. CDR1 is MDHEN, CDR2 SYDVKM, per germline. The CDR3 is made up of 18 amino acids. The clonotype was recovered from a man younger than 35 in good health. Some clones in this sample may be carry-over from other donors' samples. The sequenced sample was naive CD4+ T cells from PBMCs. The subset was: CD45RA+ positively selected. The chain links TRBV28 to TRBJ1-5, with 7 nucleotides matching TRBD1. CDR3 amino acids: CASSLPFGQAGGNQPQHF. The CDR3 nucleotides read TGTGCCAGCAGTTTACCCTTCGGACAGGCCGGGGGCAATCAGCCCCAGCATTTT. The full variable domain, with the rest looked up from reference TRBV28 and TRBJ1-5, is DVKVTQSSRYLVKRTGEKVFLECVQDMDHENMFWYRQDPGLGLRLIYFSYDVKMKEKGDIPEGYSVSREKKERFSLILESASTNQTSMYLCASSLPFGQAGGNQPQHFGDGTRLSIL.